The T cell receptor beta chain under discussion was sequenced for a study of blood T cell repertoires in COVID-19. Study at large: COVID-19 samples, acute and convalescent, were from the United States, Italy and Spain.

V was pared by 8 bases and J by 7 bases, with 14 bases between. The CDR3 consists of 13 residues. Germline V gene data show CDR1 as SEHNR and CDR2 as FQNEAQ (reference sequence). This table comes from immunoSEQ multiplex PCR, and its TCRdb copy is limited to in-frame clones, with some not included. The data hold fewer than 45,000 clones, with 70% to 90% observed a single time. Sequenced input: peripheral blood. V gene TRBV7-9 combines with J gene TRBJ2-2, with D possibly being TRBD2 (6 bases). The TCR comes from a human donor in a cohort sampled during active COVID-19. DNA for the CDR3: TGTGCCAGCGGCCTCGGGGGTGGCGGGGAGCTGTTTTTT. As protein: CASGLGGGGELFF.